These T cell receptor beta chains were read from a single sample in a study of beta chain features in type 1 diabetes. Sequencing used immunoSEQ multiplex PCR; TCRdb keeps in-frame clones, though not all of them. This sample carries approximately 270,000 clones, roughly an eighth of them seen once, and the ten largest clones take roughly 0.018%. The sample was naive CD4+ T cells from blood. The receptors derive from a young man with type 1 diabetes. Both conserved end residues are part of each CDR3. Each record gives: J gene, V gene, clone size, CDR3 protein. Not every row has a clone size; where given, it reads once, few, many or a size class.

>TRBJ2-3|TRBV12-5|few
CASGMDSSTDTQYF
>TRBJ2-7|TRBV14|few
CASSQDRGLAGTYEQYF
>TRBJ1-5|TRBV9|-
CASSAGEGQPQHF
>TRBJ1-2|TRBV7-2|few
CASSWYRNNYGYTF
>TRBJ2-3|TRBV6-6|-
CASSYSSGEQRQYF
>TRBJ2-2|TRBV2|-
CASSPRPAAGELFF
>TRBJ1-5|TRBV28|-
CASSLAGGGQPQHF
>TRBJ2-5|TRBV5-1|-
CASSFYSQKKTQYF
>TRBJ2-3|TRBV4-2|few
CASSQDLLVMDTQYF
>TRBJ2-4|TRBV25-1|-
CASSDFGGAKNIQYF
>TRBJ2-7|TRBV5-1|-
CASSLDGPGGYEQYF
>TRBJ1-2|TRBV6-5|few
CASTRTGLRGYTF